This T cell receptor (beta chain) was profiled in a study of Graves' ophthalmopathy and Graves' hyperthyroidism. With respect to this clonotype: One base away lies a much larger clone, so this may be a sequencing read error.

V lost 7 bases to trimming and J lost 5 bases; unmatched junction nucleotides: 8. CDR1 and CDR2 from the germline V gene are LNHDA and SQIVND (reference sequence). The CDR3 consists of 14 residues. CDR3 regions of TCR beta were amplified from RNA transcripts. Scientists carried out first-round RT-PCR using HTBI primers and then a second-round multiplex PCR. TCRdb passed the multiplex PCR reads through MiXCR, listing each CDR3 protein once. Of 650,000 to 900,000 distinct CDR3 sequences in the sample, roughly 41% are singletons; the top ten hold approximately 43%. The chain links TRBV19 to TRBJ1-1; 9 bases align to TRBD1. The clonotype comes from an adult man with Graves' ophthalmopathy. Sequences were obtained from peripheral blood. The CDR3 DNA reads TGTGCCAGTACCAAACTCGGGACAGGGACTGAAGCTTTCTTT. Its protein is CASTKLGTGTEAFF.